Below are 25 T cell receptor beta chains sequenced from a single sample in a study of T cells in localized non-small cell lung cancer (dated by TCRdb to between 2020 and 2021). Preparation of the library involved the immunoSEQ multiplex PCR assay. TCRdb carries this immuneACCESS record with in-frame sequences only. Its versions omit some clonotypes, under half of them owing to an unresolved V gene in the studies checked, with the rest unexplained. A total of about 40,000 clones appear in this sample, 81% of them only once. The ten largest clones add up to around 7.3% of the sample. Sample: peripheral blood mononuclear cells, taken before any cancer treatment. These receptors were obtained from a male donor at least 60 years old with stage II lung adenocarcinoma.

V and J are TRBV6-5 and TRBJ1-6, with TRBD1 identical over 8 bases. This CDR3 has 14 amino acids. The trim removed 7 bases at V and 6 bases at J, leaving 5 bases unmatched. The germline CDR1 and CDR2 sequences are MNHEY and SVGAGI. The CDR3 reads CASNSGQGNSPLHF. The DNA for the CDR3 is TGTGCCAGCAATTCTGGACAGGGTAATTCACCCCTCCACTTT.

This CDR3 is CASSLAPLRGRRETQYF. The CDR3 nucleotides read TGTGCCAGCAGCTTAGCTCCCCTTCGCGGGAGAAGAGAGACCCAGTACTTC. The chain carries TRBV7-2 and TRBJ2-5, with 7 bases that match TRBD2. Trimming at V came to 0 bases and at J to 4 bases, leaving 11 bases not matched to a gene. This CDR3 spans 17 amino acids. Germline-derived CDR1 and CDR2 are SGHTA and FQGNSA. The full variable domain, with the rest looked up from reference TRBV7-2 and TRBJ2-5, is GAGVSQSPSNKVTEKGKDVELRCDPISGHTALYWYRQSLGQGLEFLIYFQGNSAPDKSGLPSDRFSAERTGGSVSTLTIQRTQQEDSAVYLCASSLAPLRGRRETQYFGPGTRLLVL.

The chain carries TRBV5-6 and TRBJ2-7; 11 nucleotides line up with TRBD2. CDR1 and CDR2 (germline): SGHDT, YYEEEE. V was clipped by 4 bases and J by 6 bases; unmatched bases: 12. The CDR3 length is 16 residues. As DNA, the CDR3 is TGTGCCAGCAGCCCGGCTATACTAGCGGGAGTGCCCGAGCAGTACTTC. This sequence encodes CASSPAILAGVPEQYF.

This chain links TRBV27 with TRBJ2-1; 10 bases are a match to TRBD1. V trimming: 8 bases; J trimming: 6 bases; junction bases outside the gene matches: 4. Looked up from germline, CDR1 is MNHEY and CDR2 is SMNVEV (reference sequence). The CDR3 length is 13 residues. CDR3 DNA sequence: TGTGCCAGCGGGAGGGACAGGGGCAATGAGCAGTTCTTC. It is translated as CASGRDRGNEQFF.

This clone has only a few counts. In DNA form, the CDR3 reads TGTGCCAGCAGCGTAGGTATGGGGGCAAAAACTGAAGCTTTCTTT. Translated: CASSVGMGAKTEAFF. This rearrangement joins TRBV9 to TRBJ1-1, with D possibly matching TRBD1 (6 bases). Germline V lookup: CDR1 SGDLS, CDR2 YYNGEE. V was pared by 0 bases and J by 5 bases, with 14 bases between. The CDR3 length is 15 residues. Variable domain in full (rest from reference TRBV9 and TRBJ1-1): DSGVTQTPKHLITATGQRVTLRCSPRSGDLSVYWYQQSLDQGLQFLIQYYNGEERAKGNILERFSAQQFPDLHSELNLSSLELGDSALYFCASSVGMGAKTEAFFGQGTRLTVV.

The rearrangement uses TRBV5-4 and TRBJ1-1; D is unresolved. This CDR3 is 12 amino acids long. Germline V lookup: CDR1 SGHNT, CDR2 YYREEE (reference sequence). Trimming cost V 1 base and J 5 bases, with 6 bases left between them. CDR3 in DNA: TGTGCCAGCAGCTTGAAGGAAACTGAAGCTTTCTTT. As protein: CASSLKETEAFF. The full variable domain, in which reference TRBV5-4 and TRBJ1-1 provide the parts outside the CDR3, is ETGVTQSPTHLIKTRGQQVTLRCSSQSGHNTVSWYQQALGQGPQFIFQYYREEENGRGNFPPRFSGLQFPNYSSELNVNALELDDSALYLCASSLKETEAFFGQGTRLTVV.

The chain links TRBV28 to TRBJ1-1, with 10 bases aligning to TRBD1. Germline CDR1 and CDR2: MDHEN and SYDVKM. This CDR3 has 13 residues. The trim removed 3 bases at V and 7 bases at J, leaving 2 bases unmatched. CDR3 protein: CASSFGDRGEAFF. The CDR3 DNA reads TGTGCCAGCAGTTTCGGGGACAGGGGTGAAGCTTTCTTT.

J is TRBJ2-2 and V is TRBV5-1; D not certain. The germline gives CDR1 SGHRS, CDR2 YFSETQ. V was shortened by 1 base and J by 6 bases, with 13 bases between the two germline ends. The CDR3 loop spans 15 amino acids. CDR3 protein: CASSLPASSAGELFF. The CDR3 DNA reads as TGCGCCAGCAGCTTGCCGGCATCCTCTGCCGGGGAGCTGTTTTTT.

This clone was detected a few times. This chain joins TRBV27 and TRBJ2-7, with D perhaps assigned TRBD1 or TRBD2 (5 bases each). V lost 5 bases, J lost 2 bases, and 10 bases lay in between. The germline V gene has CDR1 MNHEY and CDR2 SMNVEV (reference sequence). The CDR3 has 13 amino acids. The CDR3 DNA reads as TGTGCCAGCAGTGACCGGGGCGCCTACGAGCAGTACTTC. Protein sequence: CASSDRGAYEQYF.

CDR3 sequence: CAWSVNSKNTEAFF. The CDR3 DNA reads as TGTGCCTGGAGTGTAAACAGCAAGAACACTGAAGCTTTCTTT. This chain connects TRBV30 to TRBJ1-1; D ambiguous. Germline values: CDR1 GTSNPN, CDR2 SVGIG (reference sequence). Trimming removed 0 bases at V and 1 base at J, with 9 bases between. The CDR3 has 14 residues.

This clone has a handful of counts. The chain carries TRBV15 and TRBJ2-1; no clear D gene. V lost 7 bases, J lost 3 bases, and 7 bases lay in between. The germline V gene has CDR1 LNHNV and CDR2 YYDKDF (reference sequence). The CDR3 totals 12 residues. Here the CDR3 reads CATTQSYNEQFF. CDR3 in DNA: TGTGCCACCACACAGAGCTACAATGAGCAGTTCTTC.

The chain is built from TRBV7-9 and TRBJ2-7; a possible D gene is TRBD1 (5 bases). This CDR3 has 15 residues. Germline lookup yields CDR1 SEHNR and CDR2 FQNEAQ (reference sequence). Trimming removed 2 bases at V and 6 bases at J, with 17 bases between. CDR3 nucleotide sequence: TGTGCCAGCAGCTTACAGGGTACTGGGGTAAGCGAGCAGTACTTC. Protein: CASSLQGTGVSEQYF.

The CDR3 reads CASSSGRVSYEQYF. CDR3 DNA: TGTGCCAGCAGCTCCGGCCGGGTATCCTACGAGCAGTACTTC. The V gene is TRBV7-9, the J gene TRBJ2-7; D unclear. CDR3 size: 14 residues. With 4 bases removed from V and 1 base from J, the gap between germline ends came to 11 bases. The germline V gene has CDR1 SEHNR and CDR2 FQNEAQ (reference sequence).

V is TRBV7-2 and J is TRBJ2-7; the D gene is possibly TRBD1 (6 bases). The CDR3 runs 12 residues. Germline CDR1 SGHTA, CDR2 FQGNSA. Trimming took off 5 bases at V and 2 bases at J, with 7 bases between the two ends. Here the CDR3 DNA reads TGTGCCAGCAGCCGGGACACCTACGAGCAGTACTTC. Its protein product is CASSRDTYEQYF. Full variable domain (outside the CDR3, taken from reference TRBV7-2 and TRBJ2-7): GAGVSQSPSNKVTEKGKDVELRCDPISGHTALYWYRQSLGQGLEFLIYFQGNSAPDKSGLPSDRFSAERTGGSVSTLTIQRTQQEDSAVYLCASSRDTYEQYFGPGTRLTVT.

This chain links TRBV9 with TRBJ1-3, with 7 bases matching TRBD1. V lost 0 bases to trimming and J lost 7 bases; unmatched junction nucleotides: 7. The CDR3 covers 15 residues. Germline CDR1 is SGDLS and CDR2 is YYNGEE. CDR3 sequence (DNA): TGTGCCAGCAGCGTAGCGCTTGAGGGGGCGAACACCATATATTTT. This encodes CASSVALEGANTIYF.

The gene calls are TRBV2 and TRBJ2-1; maybe TRBD1 (5 bases). CDR3 length: 13 amino acids. Trimming shortened V by 6 bases and J by 8 bases, and 14 bases separated the two germline ends. Germline CDR1 is SNHLY and CDR2 is FYNNEI. The CDR3 DNA follows: TGTGCCAGCAGCTCCAGGGCCACGGATGAGCAGTTCTTC. This codes for CASSSRATDEQFF.

The chain couples TRBV15 to TRBJ2-7; D is undetermined. V lost 4 bases and J lost 5, with 12 bases in between. Germline CDR1 is LNHNV and CDR2 is YYDKDF (reference sequence). The CDR3 spans 13 residues. CDR3 in DNA: TGTGCCACCAGCACCAACGACCGAGACGAGCAGTACTTC. Translated: CATSTNDRDEQYF.

The chain carries TRBV4-3 and TRBJ2-1; the D is unclear. The CDR3 extends over 15 amino acids. Trimming took off 0 bases at V and 9 bases at J, with 15 bases between the two ends. Germline CDR1 is LGHNA and CDR2 is YSLEER. The DNA of the CDR3 is TGCGCCAGCAGCCAAGATACGGCCGCCCTCCGTGAGCAGTTCTTC. Translating gives CASSQDTAALREQFF.

The V and J genes are TRBV11-2 and TRBJ2-7, with TRBD2 matching 14 bases. Germline-derived CDR1 and CDR2 are SGHAT and FQNNGV. The CDR3 contains 18 residues. The V gene end was trimmed by 0 bases and the J gene end by 5 bases; junction bases not matched to a gene: 9. DNA for the CDR3: TGTGCCAGCAGCTTAGACTTCTCGGGACTAGCGGGAGAGGACGAGCAGTACTTC. It specifies CASSLDFSGLAGEDEQYF.

This clone was observed a handful of times. The genes are TRBV28 and TRBJ1-1; D not certain. CDR1 is MDHEN, CDR2 SYDVKM, per germline. The CDR3 runs to 12 residues. Trimming took off 6 bases at V and 10 bases at J, with 15 bases between the two ends. In nucleotides, the CDR3 is TGTGCCAGCAGCCCCCTTGGGATTCGAGCTTTCTTT. This encodes CASSPLGIRAFF.

This clone has only a few counts. The gene calls are TRBV7-2 and TRBJ1-4; possibly TRBD1 for D (6 bases). The length of the CDR3 is 16 residues. The germline CDR1 and CDR2 sequences are SGHTA and FQGNSA. The V end was cut by 5 bases, the J end by 4 bases, with 17 bases between. The CDR3 DNA follows: TGTGCCAGCAGCCCTCGGGGGGGGCGGGGTAATGAAAAACTGTTTTTT. Amino acid sequence: CASSPRGGRGNEKLFF.

J is TRBJ2-1 and V is TRBV12-5; 10 nucleotides line up with TRBD1. Germline V CDR1 and CDR2: LGHNT, FRNRAP. The CDR3 contains 17 residues. V shed 3 bases and J 4 bases; nucleotides not matched to a gene: 9. The CDR3 loop reads CASGFTPDRGSYNEQFF. The CDR3 nucleotides are TGTGCTAGTGGTTTTACGCCGGACAGGGGGAGTTACAATGAGCAGTTCTTC.

In this sample, this clone turned up a few times. This chain uses TRBV6-6 with TRBJ2-7; TRBD2 matches 7 bases. Germline V lookup: CDR1 MNHNY, CDR2 SVGAGI (reference sequence). Losses at the gene ends were 5 bases for V and 5 bases for J; bases not matched to a gene: 15. There are 16 residues in the CDR3. The CDR3 DNA follows: TGTGCCAGCAGTCCCCCGGGGCGGGAGAGGAACAACGAGCAGTACTTC. Translating it yields CASSPPGRERNNEQYF.

The chain combines TRBV19 with TRBJ2-1, with D possibly matching TRBD2 (7 bases). Between the trimmed V and J ends, which lost 3 bases and 4 bases, there was a span of 10 bases. In germline, CDR1 is LNHDA, CDR2 SQIVND (reference sequence). The CDR3 runs 14 residues. For the CDR3, the DNA is TGTGCCAGTAGTATGGCGGGGGCATACAATGAGCAGTTCTTC. Translated: CASSMAGAYNEQFF.

The chain links TRBV15 to TRBJ1-2; no clear D gene. The CDR3 covers 12 residues. The germline CDR1 and CDR2 sequences are LNHNV and YYDKDF (reference sequence). Trimming pared 4 bases from V and 5 bases from J, leaving 8 bases between. In DNA form, the CDR3 reads TGTGCCACCAGCAAGGGTCCTTATGGCTACACCTTC. Translation: CATSKGPYGYTF.